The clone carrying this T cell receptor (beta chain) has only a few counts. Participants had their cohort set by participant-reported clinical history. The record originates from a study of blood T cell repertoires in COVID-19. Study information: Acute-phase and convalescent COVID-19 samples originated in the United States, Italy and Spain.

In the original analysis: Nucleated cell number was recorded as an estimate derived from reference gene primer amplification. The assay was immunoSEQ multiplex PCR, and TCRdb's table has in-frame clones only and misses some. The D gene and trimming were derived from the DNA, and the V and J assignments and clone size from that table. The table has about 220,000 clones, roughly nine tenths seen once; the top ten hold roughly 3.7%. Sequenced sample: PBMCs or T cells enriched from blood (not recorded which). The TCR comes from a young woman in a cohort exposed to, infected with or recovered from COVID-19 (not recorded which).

CDR3 amino acids: CASLQTPSTDTQYF. In DNA form, the CDR3 reads TGTGCCAGCCTCCAGACTCCCAGCACAGATACGCAGTATTTT. The chain links TRBV2 to TRBJ2-3; D uncertain. The germline gives CDR1 SNHLY, CDR2 FYNNEI. Trimming stripped 8 bases from V and 0 bases from J, with 12 bases between. The CDR3 extends over 14 amino acids.